Each of the 25 T cell receptor beta chains below was sequenced from the same sample in a study of Graves' ophthalmopathy and Graves' hyperthyroidism. Amplification of TCR beta CDR3 regions used RNA transcripts. Scientists carried out first-round RT-PCR using HTBI primers and then a second-round multiplex PCR. TCRdb reprocessed the multiplex PCR reads via MiXCR and lists one record per CDR3 protein. The table has 600,000 to 700,000 distinct CDR3 sequences, roughly 39% seen once. Material for sequencing was peripheral blood. These receptors came from an adult man with Graves' ophthalmopathy.

This clonotype was observed at least ten times. The chain recombines TRBV24-1 with TRBJ1-2; 7 bases line up with TRBD1. With V trimmed by 4 bases and J by 6 bases, 7 bases remained unmatched. CDR3 length: 14 amino acids. CDR1 is KGHDR, CDR2 SFDVKD, per germline. CDR3: CATSEGGWLHGYTF. The CDR3 coding sequence is TGTGCCACCAGTGAAGGGGGCTGGCTCCATGGCTACACCTTC.

This clonotype came up many times. CDR3 amino acids: CASSTTSGRRTQYF. Written as DNA, the CDR3 is TGTGCCAGCAGTACGACTAGCGGGAGGAGGACCCAGTACTTC. This chain connects TRBV6-1 to TRBJ2-5; TRBD2 aligns across 13 bases. There are 14 residues in the CDR3. Germline V gene data show CDR1 as MNHNS and CDR2 as SASEGT. V shed 5 bases and J 7 bases; nucleotides not matched to a gene: 4.

This chain links TRBV2 with TRBJ2-5; D is perhaps TRBD1 or TRBD2 (5 bases each). CDR3 length: 12 residues. From germline, CDR1 is SNHLY and CDR2 FYNNEI. V was trimmed by 8 bases and J by 4 bases, leaving 11 bases between them. The CDR3 DNA reads TGTGCCAGCCACGGGGCGGCAGAGACCCAGTACTTC. It encodes CASHGAAETQYF.

This clonotype was observed many times. The genes are TRBV7-2 and TRBJ2-2; 10 positions match TRBD2. This CDR3 is built from 20 residues. From germline, CDR1 is SGHTA and CDR2 FQGNSA. V gave up 5 bases and J gave up 7 bases; unmatched junction bases: 22. CDR3 amino acids: CASSLLPVWLAGVSGGELFF. CDR3 nucleotide sequence: TGTGCCAGCAGCCTATTGCCGGTTTGGCTAGCGGGAGTATCTGGCGGGGAGCTGTTTTTT.

This clonotype was counted between two and nine times. Compared with germline, one end of the junction differs, possibly owing to a read error. V and J are TRBV5-1 and TRBJ1-6; no definite D call. Germline CDR1 is SGHRS and CDR2 is YFSETQ. This CDR3 contains 15 residues. This CDR3 reads CASSQTPKEDSPLHF. The CDR3 nucleotides are TGTGCCAGCAGCCAAACCCCCAAGGAGGATTCACCCCTCCACTTT.

V usage is TRBV24-1 and J usage is TRBJ2-5; tentatively, D is TRBD2 (6 bases). Per germline, CDR1 KGHDR and CDR2 SFDVKD. Trimming took 1 base from V and 4 from J, leaving 9 bases between them. CDR3 length equals 14 residues. CDR3 in amino acids: CATSDFQGGETQYF. CDR3 coding DNA: TGTGCCACCAGTGATTTCCAGGGAGGAGAGACCCAGTACTTC.

The CDR3 protein is CATTETVTGELFF. CDR3 bases: TGTGCCACCACTGAGACCGTCACCGGGGAGCTGTTTTTT. V usage is TRBV24-1 and J usage is TRBJ2-2; D unclear. This CDR3 contains 13 residues. CDR1 KGHDR and CDR2 SFDVKD come from the germline V gene. Trimming left V 8 bases short and J 4 bases short, with 10 bases between.

This chain joins TRBV29-1 and TRBJ2-7, with D hard to call. The germline V gene has CDR1 SQVTM and CDR2 ANQGSEA. CDR3 size: 13 residues. Trimming shortened V by 8 bases and J by 3 bases, and 17 bases separated the two germline ends. CDR3 protein: CSLSGSRSYEQYF. In DNA form, the CDR3 reads TGCAGCTTGTCGGGCAGCCGCAGCTACGAGCAGTACTTC.

V gene TRBV2 combines with J gene TRBJ1-2; tentative D call: TRBD1 (6 bases). Trimming took off 4 bases at V and 8 bases at J, with 14 bases between the two ends. CDR1 and CDR2 from the germline V gene are SNHLY and FYNNEI. The CDR3 contains 13 residues. The CDR3 spells CASSVAGAGGYTF. The CDR3 DNA follows: TGTGCCAGCAGTGTTGCGGGGGCCGGCGGCTACACCTTC.

This clonotype showed up just a few times. This chain links TRBV4-3 with TRBJ1-2; a possible D gene is TRBD1 (6 bases). Germline values: CDR1 LGHNA, CDR2 YSLEER. This CDR3 is built from 16 residues. Trimming pared 0 bases from V and 3 bases from J, leaving 14 bases between. The CDR3 DNA follows: TGCGCCAGCAGCCAAGACCGGAGCAGGGGATACTATGGCTACACCTTC. Its protein product is CASSQDRSRGYYGYTF.

This clonotype was counted once. The V and J genes are TRBV19 and TRBJ1-5; a weak D match, TRBD1 (5 bases). The CDR3 is 15 residues long. Germline V gene data show CDR1 as LNHDA and CDR2 as SQIVND (reference sequence). The V end lost 3 bases, the J end lost 6 bases, and 15 bases lay between the germline ends. The CDR3 DNA follows: TGTGCCAGTAGTATGGCAGGGAGTTACGGTCAGCCCCAGCATTTT. Translated, it gives CASSMAGSYGQPQHF.

The table lists this clonotype with many counts. V and J are TRBV5-1 and TRBJ2-7; 7 bases are shared with TRBD2. The CDR3 runs to 15 residues. Germline V gene sequence: CDR1 SGHRS, CDR2 YFSETQ. Losses at the gene ends were 5 bases for V and 0 bases for J; bases not matched to a gene: 8. CDR3 nucleotides: TGCGCCAGCAGGGTTCTGGGGGGGAGCTCCTACGAGCAGTACTTC. It encodes CASRVLGGSSYEQYF.

V usage is TRBV20-1 and J usage is TRBJ1-5; the match to TRBD1 covers 10 bases. The CDR3 totals 12 residues. Germline V gene lookup returns CDR1 DFQATT and CDR2 SNEGSKA (reference sequence). V lost 7 bases, J lost 5 bases, and 2 bases stayed unmatched. CDR3 nucleotides: TGCAGTGGGGGGACAGGGGATCAGCCCCAGCATTTT. Translating gives CSGGTGDQPQHF.

This clonotype has ten or more counts. V and J are TRBV2 and TRBJ2-7; D may be TRBD1 (5 bases). The germline V gene encodes CDR1 SNHLY and CDR2 FYNNEI. V gave up 4 bases and J gave up 1 base, with 11 bases separating them. The CDR3 extends over 14 amino acids. The CDR3 is CASSADSISYEQYF. In DNA, the CDR3 is TGTGCCAGCAGTGCAGACAGTATTTCCTACGAGCAGTACTTC. Combining the CDR3 with reference TRBV2 and TRBJ2-7 gives the whole variable domain EPEVTQTPSHQVTQMGQEVILRCVPISNHLYFYWYRQILGQKVEFLVSFYNNEISEKSEIFDDQFSVERPDGSNFTLKIRSTKLEDSAMYFCASSADSISYEQYFGPGTRLTVT.

This clonotype was picked up many times. The chain is built from TRBV29-1 and TRBJ2-7; TRBD1 agrees at 9 bases. Unmatched junction bases numbered 12, after V lost 6 bases and J lost 6 bases. CDR1 is SQVTM and CDR2 is ANQGSEA in the germline V gene. CDR3 length: 14 residues. CDR3 coding DNA: TGCAGCGTGGAGACGGGACAGGGAATTGGCGAGCAGTACTTC. Encoded protein: CSVETGQGIGEQYF.

In the case of this clonotype: One end of the junction fails to match germline, which may point to a read error. The chain couples TRBV7-2 to TRBJ2-2, with 11 nucleotides matching TRBD1. CDR1 and CDR2 (germline): SGHTA, FQGNSA. This CDR3 has 15 amino acids. The CDR3 DNA is TGCGCCAGCAGAAGGACAGGGGGCCGAACCGGGGAGCTGTTTTTT. It codes for CASRRTGGRTGELFF.

CDR3 loop: CAWRGEQPGSPLHF. The DNA for the CDR3 is TGTGCCTGGAGAGGGGAACAGCCAGGGTCACCCCTCCACTTT. The chain links TRBV30 to TRBJ1-6, with a weak D call TRBD1 (5 bases). CDR1 is GTSNPN and CDR2 is SVGIG in the germline V gene (reference sequence). The CDR3 loop spans 14 amino acids. The V gene lost 3 bases and the J gene lost 10 bases, with 16 bases spanning the gap.

The chain recombines TRBV6-5 with TRBJ1-3; a possible D gene is TRBD1 (5 bases). The ends were cut back, 4 bases at V and 0 bases at J, with 19 bases in the middle. This CDR3 is 18 amino acids long. In germline, CDR1 is MNHEY, CDR2 SVGAGI. CDR3 amino acids: CASSWESRDHSSGNTIYF. As DNA, the CDR3 is TGTGCCAGCAGTTGGGAAAGTCGGGACCACAGCTCTGGAAACACCATATATTTT.

V is TRBV7-3 and J is TRBJ1-5, with D perhaps matching TRBD1 (6 bases). V lost 6 bases and J 16 bases, leaving 19 bases between the germline ends. The CDR3 sequence is 12 residues long. Per germline, CDR1 SGHTA and CDR2 FQGTGA. The CDR3 DNA sequence: TGTGCCAGCAGTGGGGGGGGGCCCTATATCCATTTT. It translates to CASSGGGPYIHF.

In regard to this clonotype: A read error may account for a junction end that differs from germline. The V and J genes are TRBV7-3 and TRBJ1-2; D is unresolved. The length of the CDR3 is 13 residues. In germline, CDR1 is SGHTA, CDR2 FQGTGA. CDR3 sequence reads: CAGSLYANYGYTF. CDR3 in DNA: TGTGCCGGCAGCTTATACGCGAACTATGGCTACACCTTC.

This clonotype showed up many times. J is TRBJ1-2 and V is TRBV7-9, with D perhaps matching TRBD1 (5 bases). Looked up from germline, CDR1 is SEHNR and CDR2 is FQNEAQ (reference sequence). The CDR3 is 13 amino acids. V shed 5 bases and J shed 2 bases, with 9 bases lying between them. Here the CDR3 DNA reads TGTGCCAGCAGCCCTCAGGGCAACTATGGCTACACCTTC. As protein: CASSPQGNYGYTF.

In this sample, this clonotype turned up once. Since a much larger clone is just one base distant, this may be a read error. The chain is built from TRBV2 and TRBJ2-5, with 8 positions matching TRBD1. The CDR3 totals 15 residues. The germline gives CDR1 SNHLY, CDR2 FYNNEI. CDR3 sequence (DNA): TGTGCCAGCAGTTACGGGCAGGGGGCGATGAAGACCCAGCACTTC. Translation: CASSYGQGAMKTQHF.

The chain carries TRBV25-1 and TRBJ1-5; weak D call: TRBD1 (6 bases). V was clipped by 9 bases and J by 2 bases, with 17 bases between them. CDR1 and CDR2 from the germline V gene are MGHDK and SYGVNS. The CDR3 is 15 residues long. In DNA form, the CDR3 reads TGTGCCAGTGCCCTGGACAGACTGGGCAATCAGCCCCAGCATTTT. It is translated as CASALDRLGNQPQHF.

The V gene is TRBV7-3, the J gene TRBJ1-2, with TRBD1 as a possible D gene (5 bases). Germline V lookup: CDR1 SGHTA, CDR2 FQGTGA. V dropped 4 bases and J dropped 7 bases, with 16 bases sitting between them. CDR3 length: 14 amino acids. The CDR3 here is CASSSGPGRGGYTF. CDR3 nucleotide sequence: TGTGCCAGCAGCTCGGGGCCAGGGCGGGGTGGCTACACCTTC. Using reference TRBV7-3 and TRBJ1-2 for the parts outside the CDR3, the full variable domain is GAGVSQTPSNKVTEKGKYVELRCDPISGHTALYWYRQSLGQGPEFLIYFQGTGAADDSGLPNDRFFAVRPEGSVSTLKIQRTERGDSAVYLCASSSGPGRGGYTFGSGTRLTVV.

This clonotype was recorded many times. This chain uses TRBV9 with TRBJ2-5; a weak D match, TRBD1 (6 bases). V was cut by 3 bases and J by 5 bases, with 14 bases left in between. Germline V gene data show CDR1 as SGDLS and CDR2 as YYNGEE. The CDR3 covers 14 residues. The CDR3 DNA follows: TGTGCCAGCAGCGAGATCAGGGGTGGTGAGACCCAGTACTTC. Translated: CASSEIRGGETQYF. Supplemented by reference TRBV9 and TRBJ2-5, the full variable domain reads DSGVTQTPKHLITATGQRVTLRCSPRSGDLSVYWYQQSLDQGLQFLIQYYNGEERAKGNILERFSAQQFPDLHSELNLSSLELGDSALYFCASSEIRGGETQYFGPGTRLLVL.